The clone carrying this T cell receptor beta chain was recorded many times. Antigen unknown. Overall study results and limits: Tumor Tregs overlapped most with tumor, then blood, naive CD4+ cells.

In TCRdb, the 5' RACE reads were re-called with MiXCR into one record per CDR3 protein. In the table there are about 54,000 distinct CDR3 sequences, over 15% of which are singletons. CDR1 and CDR2 from the germline V gene are SGHTA and FQGNSA. V gave up 4 bases and J gave up 0 bases, with 10 bases separating them. The CDR3 totals 14 residues. The sequencing sample was made of naive CD4+ T cells sorted from blood. Sample subset: naive CD4+ T cells, CD4+CD45RA+CD25-. This chain uses TRBV7-2 with TRBJ2-7; D is uncertain. The sequence derives from a female donor with breast cancer. The CDR3 reads CASSSQSSSYEQYF. CDR3 bases: TGTGCCAGCAGCTCCCAGAGTAGCTCCTACGAGCAGTACTTC.